This T cell receptor beta chain was retrieved from a study of molecular identifiers for immune sequencing clone quantification. TCRdb re-called the PCR reads through MiXCR, storing one row per CDR3 protein. The data show tens of thousands of distinct CDR3 sequences, about a sixth seen once. The ends were cut back, 3 bases at V and 4 bases at J, with 25 bases in the middle. The CDR3 is 18 amino acids. Germline V gene data show CDR1 as SGHRS and CDR2 as YFSETQ. This clonotype was observed at least ten times. The source of this sequence is a human donor in good health. Some libraries in this study had Jurkat cell RNA spiked in. This chain connects TRBV5-1 to TRBJ1-1; tentative D call: TRBD1 (6 bases). What was sequenced was naive CD8+ T cells from blood, with Jurkat cell RNA spiked in. Stated subset: FACS-sorted CD8+CD4-CCR7+CD45RA+ naive T cells. For the CDR3, the DNA is TGCGCCAGCAGCTCCCCCGGGTCAGGGGACCCACGGGGCACTGAAGCTTTCTTT. As protein: CASSSPGSGDPRGTEAFF.